This T cell receptor (beta chain) was recovered during a study of technical replicates of blood from several donors. Trimming shortened V by 4 bases and J by 5 bases, and 15 bases separated the two germline ends. This CDR3 comprises 14 residues. Germline-derived CDR1 and CDR2 are WNHNN and SYGVQD (reference sequence). Sequencing used immunoSEQ multiplex PCR; TCRdb keeps in-frame clones, though not all of them. The table has about 13,000 clones, about four fifths seen once. The clonotype comes from a human donor in good health. The source material was PBMCs. The J gene is TRBJ2-7, the V gene TRBV10-1, with a weak D call TRBD1 (5 bases). CDR3: CASSATEESDEQYF. The CDR3 DNA reads TGCGCCAGCAGTGCGACAGAAGAAAGTGACGAGCAGTACTTC.